This T cell receptor beta chain derives from a study of vaccination effects on CD4 cells after COVID-19. Study context: The median interval between the second dose and post-vaccine sampling was 72 days. The study, taken as a whole, reports: Missing from the study were early post-infection timepoints, and its convalescent patients were few.

In regard to this clone: Its specificity is not known.

Sequencing was performed with immunoSEQ multiplex PCR; in TCRdb, only in-frame clones are kept and a portion is missing. The profile covers around 30,000 clones, with more than 65% appearing a single time and 9% to 10% taken by the ten largest. Germline V gene sequence: CDR1 WNHNN, CDR2 SYGVQD (reference sequence). This CDR3 comprises 11 residues. The germline V and J ends were trimmed by 7 bases and 6 bases, with 9 bases remaining between them. Before sequencing, viral peptide pools were used by the ViraFEST assay to expand antigen-specific CD4+ T cells. CD4+ T cell isolation took place after 10 days of culture. Vaccination of participants consisted of two doses of either the BNT162b2 or mRNA-1273 vaccine.

The rearrangement uses TRBV10-1 and TRBJ1-2; D uncertain. The source material was CD4+ T cells from PBMCs cultured with HCoV-NL63 spike peptides, sampled after COVID-19 vaccination. The TCR was taken from a human donor who received a COVID-19 vaccine. CDR3 in amino acids: CASINTDGYTF. The CDR3 region has the DNA TGCGCCAGCATCAACACTGATGGCTACACCTTC.